The rows below give T cell receptor beta chains drawn from one sample of a study of shared clonotypes between healthy human individuals. Using immunoSEQ multiplex PCR, the repertoire was profiled, and TCRdb retains in-frame clones only, with some absent. The data contain roughly 2 million clones, roughly 95% of them seen just once; the ten biggest clones take up 0.13%. The material sequenced was naive CD4+ T cells sorted from blood. Every receptor here comes from a young man in good health. CDR3s include the opening cysteine and the closing phenylalanine or tryptophan. A D gene is named only where the DNA matches it firmly. Some rows mark clone size as missing; the rest say once, few, many or name a class of expanded clone.

D,J,size,V,CDR3,DNA
TRBD1,TRBJ2-7,NA,TRBV13,CASSPLRDRGYEQYF,TGTGCCAGCAGCCCTTTGCGGGACAGGGGCTACGAGCAGTACTTC
TRBD1,TRBJ1-2,NA,TRBV18,CASSLMDRGQVGGYTF,TGTGCCAGCTCACTTATGGACAGGGGGCAGGTCGGCGGCTACACCTTC
NA,TRBJ1-4,NA,TRBV19,CASSMRGGLEKLFF,TGTGCCAGTAGTATGCGGGGGGGCCTTGAAAAACTGTTTTTT
NA,TRBJ2-3,NA,TRBV4-1,CASSLRALTDTQYF,TGCGCCAGCAGCCTCCGGGCTCTCACAGATACGCAGTATTTT
TRBD2,TRBJ2-7,NA,TRBV19,CASSIGAGYLEQYF,TGTGCCAGTAGTATAGGAGCGGGGTACCTCGAGCAGTACTTC
NA,TRBJ1-6,NA,TRBV19,CATKETAQGNSPLHF,TGTGCCACCAAAGAGACCGCTCAGGGCAATTCACCCCTCCACTTT
NA,TRBJ1-5,NA,TRBV2,CASSLQGNSNQPQHF,TGTGCCAGCAGCCTACAGGGCAATAGCAATCAGCCCCAGCATTTT
NA,TRBJ2-2,NA,TRBV19,CATSSRQNTGELFF,TGTGCCACCTCATCGCGGCAGAACACCGGGGAGCTGTTTTTT
NA,TRBJ1-1,NA,TRBV15,CATAPSVFPATEAFF,TGTGCCACCGCGCCGTCGGTCTTCCCTGCTACTGAAGCTTTCTTT
NA,TRBJ2-3,NA,TRBV2,CASSSRTDTQYF,TGTGCCAGCAGTTCTAGGACAGATACGCAGTATTTT
NA,TRBJ1-4,NA,TRBV7-2,CASSPGQKNEKLFF,TGTGCCAGCAGCCCCGGACAGAAGAATGAAAAACTGTTTTTT
NA,TRBJ1-1,NA,TRBV5-1,CASSLVLTGVGTEAFF,TGCGCCAGCAGCTTGGTGTTAACGGGGGTCGGCACTGAAGCTTTCTTT
NA,TRBJ1-4,NA,TRBV7-9,CASSLTWSTTNEKLFF,TGTGCCAGCAGCTTAACCTGGAGTACGACTAATGAAAAACTGTTTTTT
NA,TRBJ2-5,NA,TRBV4-3,CASSQGHQSGETQYF,TGCGCCAGCAGCCAAGGTCATCAATCCGGAGAGACCCAGTACTTC
TRBD1,TRBJ2-7,NA,TRBV9,CASSVVGDSYEQYF,TGTGCCAGCAGCGTAGTAGGGGACAGTTACGAGCAGTACTTC
NA,TRBJ2-1,NA,TRBV5-4,CASTRGQGLYNEQFF,TGTGCCAGCACCCGAGGGCAGGGGCTATACAATGAGCAGTTCTTC
NA,TRBJ2-1,NA,TRBV30,CAWSDDLLSDNNEQFF,TGTGCCTGGAGTGACGATTTACTGTCAGACAATAATGAGCAGTTCTTC
NA,TRBJ2-6,NA,TRBV7-9,CASSLFRSDSGANVLTF,TGTGCCAGCAGCTTATTCCGCTCCGATTCAGGGGCCAACGTCCTGACTTTC
NA,TRBJ1-2,NA,TRBV4-1,CASSLGNWEGRGYTF,TGCGCCAGCAGCCTGGGTAATTGGGAGGGTCGTGGCTACACCTTC
NA,TRBJ1-1,NA,TRBV2,CASSGDTEAFF,TGTGCCAGCAGCGGGGACACTGAAGCTTTCTTT
NA,TRBJ2-5,NA,TRBV5-1,CASSLGGAQSETQYF,TGCGCCAGCAGCTTGGGTGGGGCCCAATCGGAGACCCAGTACTTC
TRBD2,TRBJ2-2,NA,TRBV11-2,CASSLAGGLGELFF,TGTGCCAGCAGCTTAGCGGGAGGCTTAGGGGAGCTGTTTTTT
NA,TRBJ1-5,NA,TRBV2,CASRQWVTNQPQHF,TGTGCCAGCAGGCAATGGGTGACCAATCAGCCCCAGCATTTT
NA,TRBJ1-1,NA,TRBV27,CASSRGAEAFF,TGTGCCAGCAGTAGGGGGGCTGAAGCTTTCTTT
TRBD1,TRBJ1-5,NA,TRBV5-6,CASSLYGEGGNRAQHF,TGTGCCAGCAGCCTATATGGGGAAGGGGGCAATAGGGCCCAGCATTTT
NA,TRBJ1-4,NA,TRBV5-1,CASSLDAQGRREKLFF,TGCGCCAGCAGCTTGGATGCGCAGGGACGACGTGAAAAACTGTTTTTT
TRBD2,TRBJ2-3,once,TRBV11-3,CASSPRTSGGGADTQYF,TGTGCCAGCAGCCCGCGGACTAGCGGGGGGGGTGCAGATACGCAGTATTTT
TRBD2,TRBJ2-4,NA,TRBV7-9,CASSSGLAAIAKNIQYF,TGTGCCAGCAGCTCGGGACTAGCGGCCATAGCCAAAAACATTCAGTACTTC
NA,TRBJ1-1,NA,TRBV11-3,CASSLDRGRAMNTEAFF,TGTGCCAGCAGCTTAGATCGAGGTAGAGCTATGAACACTGAAGCTTTCTTT
NA,TRBJ2-3,NA,TRBV4-1,CASSPTGVRGPSTDTQYF,TGCGCCAGCAGCCCCACGGGGGTCAGGGGACCTAGCACAGATACGCAGTATTTT
NA,TRBJ1-2,NA,TRBV5-1,CASSLEFLQGDYTF,TGCGCCAGCAGCTTGGAGTTTCTACAGGGTGACTACACCTTC
NA,TRBJ1-6,once,TRBV30,CACNIGQHNSPLHF,TGTGCCTGTAACATAGGACAGCATAATTCACCCCTCCACTTT
NA,TRBJ1-5,NA,TRBV19,CASSMSPAVNQPQHF,TGTGCCAGTAGTATGTCACCAGCAGTCAATCAGCCCCAGCATTTT
TRBD2,TRBJ2-1,NA,TRBV29-1,CSVEAPGLAGQQFF,TGCAGCGTTGAAGCGCCGGGACTAGCGGGACAGCAGTTCTTC
TRBD2,TRBJ2-5,NA,TRBV14,CASSLGTSGGIPWTQYF,TGTGCCAGCAGCCTTGGGACTAGCGGGGGTATCCCGTGGACCCAGTACTTC
NA,TRBJ2-7,few,TRBV27,CASSSHSLTGPPYEQYF,TGTGCCAGCAGTTCTCACTCTCTGACGGGCCCACCTTACGAGCAGTACTTC
TRBD1,TRBJ1-1,NA,TRBV6-6,CASSWDRNTEAFF,TGTGCCAGCAGCTGGGACAGGAACACTGAAGCTTTCTTT
NA,TRBJ2-7,NA,TRBV2,CASRDLINSYEQYF,TGTGCCAGCCGGGACTTAATAAACTCCTACGAGCAGTACTTC
NA,TRBJ1-5,NA,TRBV13,CASSFRRDQPQHF,TGTGCCAGCAGCTTCCGGCGGGATCAGCCCCAGCATTTT
NA,TRBJ2-4,NA,TRBV6-5,CASSYSPDAAKNIQYF,TGTGCCAGCAGTTACAGTCCAGATGCGGCCAAAAACATTCAGTACTTC
NA,TRBJ1-2,NA,TRBV6-1,CASSVSVFYGYTF,TGTGCCAGCAGTGTCTCGGTGTTCTATGGCTACACCTTC
NA,TRBJ2-1,NA,TRBV5-1,CASSLERFEQFF,TGCGCCAGCAGCTTGGAACGGTTTGAGCAGTTCTTC
NA,TRBJ2-1,NA,TRBV19,CASSILVSSYNEQFF,TGTGCCAGTAGTATTCTCGTGAGCTCCTACAATGAGCAGTTCTTC
NA,TRBJ2-4,NA,TRBV19,CASSPGHLDKNIQYF,TGTGCCAGTAGTCCGGGACACTTAGACAAAAACATTCAGTACTTC
NA,TRBJ2-5,NA,TRBV27,CASSFIGAQETQYF,TGTGCCAGCAGTTTTATTGGGGCACAAGAGACCCAGTACTTC
NA,TRBJ1-1,NA,TRBV5-1,CASSLEADLRDRAFF,TGCGCCAGCAGCTTGGAGGCGGATCTGAGGGACCGGGCTTTCTTT
NA,TRBJ1-6,NA,TRBV15,CATSRDQTGYNSPLHF,TGTGCCACCAGCAGAGATCAGACAGGATATAATTCACCCCTCCACTTT
TRBD1,TRBJ2-5,NA,TRBV11-3,CASSLGQGARETQYF,TGTGCCAGCAGCTTAGGTCAGGGGGCGCGAGAGACCCAGTACTTC
NA,TRBJ2-7,few,TRBV30,CAWSADYEQYF,TGTGCCTGGAGTGCCGACTACGAGCAGTACTTC
NA,TRBJ2-7,NA,TRBV6-5,CATKPGSVIGEQYF,TGTGCCACGAAACCGGGATCAGTCATAGGCGAGCAGTACTTC
TRBD1,TRBJ2-2,NA,TRBV19,CASRLDRANTGELFF,TGTGCCAGTAGACTTGACAGGGCGAACACCGGGGAGCTGTTTTTT
NA,TRBJ2-7,NA,TRBV6-6,CASTLGPRDYEQYF,TGTGCCAGCACCTTAGGGCCTAGAGACTACGAGCAGTACTTC
NA,TRBJ1-2,NA,TRBV28,CASRVSENYGYTF,TGTGCCAGCAGGGTCAGCGAAAACTATGGCTACACCTTC
NA,TRBJ1-2,NA,TRBV28,CASSLGRSTVQGYTF,TGTGCCAGCAGTTTAGGGCGCTCGACAGTTCAAGGCTACACCTTC
NA,TRBJ1-2,NA,TRBV10-3,CAISTGEPYGYTF,TGTGCCATCAGTACCGGGGAACCCTATGGCTACACCTTC
NA,TRBJ1-1,once,TRBV2,CASHDGVGHWNTEAFF,TGCGCCAGCCACGATGGAGTTGGGCATTGGAACACTGAAGCTTTCTTT